The clone carrying this TCR beta chain has more than one count but fewer than ten. As yet, its antigen is unknown. The sample originates from a study of response to subunit inactivated influenza vaccine. Study-wide points: A suggestion made by the authors is that each seasonal influenza vaccination recruits few new T cells.

This CDR3 has 12 residues. The trim removed 5 bases at V and 6 bases at J, leaving 4 bases unmatched. Looked up from germline, CDR1 is SGHVS and CDR2 is FQNEAQ. One entry per CDR3 protein results from TCRdb running MiXCR on the RT-PCR reads. This sample has roughly 650,000 distinct CDR3 sequences; 15% to 18% occur once, and the top ten carry roughly 12%. Here the sequenced sample was PBMCs from blood, taken 11 to 12 days after vaccination. The chain is built from TRBV7-8 and TRBJ2-7; 7 nucleotides match TRBD1. The TCR originated in a man aged 45-65 years who received an inactivated influenza vaccine. Here the CDR3 reads CASSPQGSEQYF. The CDR3 coding sequence is TGTGCCAGCAGCCCACAGGGGTCCGAGCAGTACTTC.